This T cell receptor beta chain was captured by sequencing in a study of blood T cell repertoires in COVID-19. TCRdb's copy holds only in-frame clones and misses some; the assay was immunoSEQ multiplex PCR. The data contain under 250,000 clones, 80% to 90% of them singletons. Germline CDR1 SGDLS, CDR2 YYNGEE. Trimming took 6 bases from V and 3 from J; bases not matched to a gene: 9. The CDR3 consists of 15 residues. The chain combines TRBV9 with TRBJ2-3; TRBD2 agrees at 8 bases. The receptor comes from a woman between 45 and 65 years old with active or convalescent COVID-19. The sequencing sample was made of peripheral blood. The CDR3 DNA reads TGTGCCAGCACCGTCCGCGGGGGGCCGACAGATACGCAGTATTTT. Residues: CASTVRGGPTDTQYF.